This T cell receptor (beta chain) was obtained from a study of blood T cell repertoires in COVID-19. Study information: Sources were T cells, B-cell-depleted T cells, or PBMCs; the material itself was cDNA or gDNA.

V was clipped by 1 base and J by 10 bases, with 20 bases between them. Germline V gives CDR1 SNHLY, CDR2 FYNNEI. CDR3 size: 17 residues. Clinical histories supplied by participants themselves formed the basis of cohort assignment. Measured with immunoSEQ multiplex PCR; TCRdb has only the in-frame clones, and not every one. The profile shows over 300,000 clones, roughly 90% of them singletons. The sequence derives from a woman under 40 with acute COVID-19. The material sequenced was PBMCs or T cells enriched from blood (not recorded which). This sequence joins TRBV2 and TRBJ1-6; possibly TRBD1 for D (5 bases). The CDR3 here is CASSEDQVAARGSPLHF. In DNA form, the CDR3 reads TGTGCCAGCAGTGAAGATCAGGTGGCAGCAAGGGGATCACCCCTCCACTTT. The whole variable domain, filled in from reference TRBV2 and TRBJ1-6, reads EPEVTQTPSHQVTQMGQEVILRCVPISNHLYFYWYRQILGQKVEFLVSFYNNEISEKSEIFDDQFSVERPDGSNFTLKIRSTKLEDSAMYFCASSEDQVAARGSPLHFGNGTRLTVT.